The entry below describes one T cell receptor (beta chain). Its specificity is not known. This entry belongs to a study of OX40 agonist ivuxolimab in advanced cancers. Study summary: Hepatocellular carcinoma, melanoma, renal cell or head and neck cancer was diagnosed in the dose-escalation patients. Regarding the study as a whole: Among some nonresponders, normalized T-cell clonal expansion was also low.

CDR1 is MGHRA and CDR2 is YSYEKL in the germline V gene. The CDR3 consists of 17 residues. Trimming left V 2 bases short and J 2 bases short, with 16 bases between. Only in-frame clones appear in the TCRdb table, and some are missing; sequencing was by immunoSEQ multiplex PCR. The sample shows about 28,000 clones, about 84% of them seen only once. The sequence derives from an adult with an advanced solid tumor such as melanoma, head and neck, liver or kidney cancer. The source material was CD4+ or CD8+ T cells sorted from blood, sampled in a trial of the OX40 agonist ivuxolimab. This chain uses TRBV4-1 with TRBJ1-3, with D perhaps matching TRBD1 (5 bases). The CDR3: CASSQTFRVETGNTIYF. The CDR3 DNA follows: TGCGCCAGCAGCCAAACCTTCAGGGTAGAGACTGGAAACACCATATATTTT.